This TCR beta chain was profiled in a study of cytomegalovirus exposure and HLA in healthy donors (dated by TCRdb to between 2016 and 2019). Study-wide context: According to an earlier analysis of a few hundred of the donors, about 180 million T cells yielded 90 million to 130 million unique TCR beta sequences and 276 Gb of sequence data. An early release covering roughly 640 HLA-typed donors comprised approximately 300 gigabases of sequencing data and around 86 million unique TCR sequences. The genetic ancestry cluster associated with self-reported Caucasian donors included 70% to 85% of the roughly 390 genotyped donors. The aim of the study was to test whether cataloging public T cell receptors could identify signatures of past pathogen exposure. The study profiled the T cell repertoires of some 610 subjects by immunosequencing and related them to cytomegalovirus serostatus. In addition to the first cohort of hundreds of subjects, a separate validation cohort of approximately 130 different subjects was used. The study combined high-throughput TCR immunosequencing, statistical association of individual TCRs with disease status, and machine learning to predict cytomegalovirus infection status. A later analysis re-examined previously published TCR beta repertoires from 600 to 700 donors and added high-resolution HLA genotyping to investigate patterns of TCR occurrence. Rather than drawing on any new phenotypic data, the later analysis identified candidate immune exposures from TCR beta sequences and the way those sequences occurred across donors. An earlier analysis of around 580 of the donors used high-throughput TCR beta sequencing to judge whether each TCR beta V gene segment behaved as functional or pseudogenic. Alongside the repertoire data, information on donor age, sex, ethnicity and CMV serostatus was compiled. A later genetic analysis took genome-wide SNP genotypes for about 55% of the 666 donors and used that subset as a discovery cohort. Every discovery cohort repertoire had been produced on one sequencing platform. HLA typing covered class I and class II loci at four-digit resolution. The number of typed donors differed by locus: about 620-630 for A, B, C, DRB1 and DQB1; some 500 for DQA1; approximately 610 for DPA1; and 400 to 480 for DPB1. Four to six DR-DQ haplotypes were handled as single units for association and clustering, since linkage in the cohort was strong. Among about 400 genotyped donors of the cohort, an average of around 250,000 unique TCR beta nucleotide sequences was sequenced per donor, of which about 20% were non-productive. The study at large found these results: A group of highly shared sequence variants was considered likely to be a technical artifact of the sequencing pipeline. A total of some 180 TCR beta chains were listed by the study as associated with cytomegalovirus. According to a later analysis, parvovirus B19, influenza, CMV and Epstein-Barr virus appeared linked to several top co-occurrence clusters. An earlier analysis of approximately 540 of the donors showed that most TCR beta V segments appeared in productive rearrangements either about 90% or about 30% of the time, which broadly matched IMGT annotations. Immune exposure information for the cohort was limited to CMV serostatus. A later genetic analysis associated a missense DCLRE1C variant with V-gene and J-gene trimming of TCR beta chains, and an independent cohort replicated the association. Sequencing depth was assumed to be roughly uniform across donors in the presence/absence analyses, though that assumption may not hold. Strong co-occurrence of HLA alleles, especially DR and DQ, made assigning TCR associations to individual alleles difficult. A later analysis found that most CMV-associated TCR beta chains appeared HLA-restricted, with HLA associations seemingly driven largely by CMV exposure. Compared with equally common non-associated chains, HLA-associated TCR beta chains in a later analysis were more clonally expanded and had lower generation probabilities. Linkage disequilibrium might explain the correlated functional status among segregating V segments, but an unknown experimental factor could not be excluded. According to the authors, the approach could potentially be generalized to other disease states and immunological phenotypes. While some public TCRs were present in many individuals, most TCR sequences turned up only very rarely across donors. Only TCR beta chains were sequenced in this cohort, and the absence of alpha or paired-chain data limited detectable features. A further reported finding was that TCR beta sequences accurately predicted the HLA-A and HLA-B alleles for most subjects in the first cohort. A few of the identified cytomegalovirus-associated TCR beta chains were confirmed in vitro to be specific for cytomegalovirus antigens. Because HLA typing was missing for some donors at each locus, association tests included only the typed subset. According to a later genetic analysis, donors in an Asian-associated ancestry cluster had fewer N-insertions in productive TCRs than the approximately 630-donor mean. Because counts were too low, roughly 16 rarely observed V segments, including chromosome 9 orphons, were excluded from the earlier analysis of 587 of the donors. In a later analysis, TCR association rates were found to vary across HLA loci, with the most associated TCRs seen for DRB1 alleles and the fewest for HLA-C alleles. Specific HLA alleles were associated with 15,000 to 20,000 TCR beta sequences at a false discovery rate of 0.05 in a later analysis. In both the original and validation cohorts, the classifier was reported to diagnose cytomegalovirus status with high specificity and sensitivity.

To prepare the library, the immunoSEQ multiplex PCR assay was applied. For the multiplex PCR, a mixture combining 60 forward primers for TCR Vbeta segments and 13 reverse primers for TCR Jbeta segments was used. Amplification of the CDR3 region of rearranged TCR beta genes was performed with a multiplex PCR assay on genomic DNA. On the Illumina HiSeq System, the amplified TCR beta libraries were sequenced as 87-base-pair reads. The study's processing was this. In a later analysis, tens of millions of unique TCR beta chains were counted across the 650 to 750 repertoires, and approximately 11 million of these chains were shared by at least two donors. Raw reads were error-corrected and collapsed into unique sequences by a nearest-neighbor algorithm in which closely related sequences were merged to remove PCR and sequencing errors. CDR3 sequences were aligned to IMGT reference sequences to assign V, D and J gene segments. For a sequence to be retained, a match of at least six nucleotides to both a V gene segment and a J gene segment was required. Rearrangements were classified as productive when the CDR3 lacked stop codons and remained in frame with V and J, and all other rearrangements were classified as non-productive. CDR3 was defined by IMGT convention, running from the second conserved V-encoded cysteine to the conserved J-encoded phenylalanine. The earlier analysis of about 570 of the donors excluded any sequence lacking an unambiguous match to a single V gene segment. An earlier analysis of 587 of the donors classified V segments as functional when productive rearrangements were above 56.7% and as segregating when the standard deviation between donors was above 5%. A statistical classification framework was built for diagnosing cytomegalovirus status from the catalog of TCR beta chain sequences. In a later analysis, TCR nucleotide sequences were compared against IMGT/GENE-DB human TR gene sequences so that V and J genes could be assigned. A later analysis assigned CDR3 sequences and most-parsimonious VDJ recombination scenarios with the TCRdist pipeline. In a later analysis, each TCR beta chain was defined by its CDR3 amino acid sequence together with its V-gene family, and reads lacking a unique V-gene family were excluded. As a way to deal with suspected cross-contamination and a sequencing artifact, a later analysis dropped under 600 nucleotide sequences that were highly shared and had low generation probability. For each public chain, a later analysis derived a clonal expansion index from normalized ranks of inferred template counts within each repertoire. In a later analysis, generation probabilities were computed with a VDJ recombination model fitted to out-of-frame rearrangements, and the resulting probabilities were checked against IGoR. In a later analysis, hypergeometric tests were used to score TCR-TCR, TCR-HLA and TCR-CMV co-occurrence, with a repertoire-size bias correction applied to TCR pairs. A later analysis estimated false discovery rates by permuting HLA or CMV assignments 20 times. A later analysis grouped co-occurring TCRs with DBSCAN, adding TCRdist sequence similarity when clustering within HLA-allele-positive subsets. Co-occurrence clustering excluded repertoires with fewer than 30,000 or more than 120,000 public chains, plus five with anomalous nucleotide sharing. TCRdb provides this immuneACCESS table in a form limited to in-frame rearrangements. Some clones are lacking; in checked studies, under half of them reflect an unresolved V gene, and why the rest are absent is not known. That table supplies the V and J calls and clone size; D and trimming were determined from the DNA. The table for this sample lists 250,000 or so clones; approximately 91% of them were counted only once. The ten most abundant clones make up roughly 1.5% of the sample.

The cohort comprised several hundred healthy bone marrow donors. At the time of sampling, all cohort members were nominally healthy, though unrecorded immune exposures were likely present. The donor was CMV seronegative and belonged to the group of 350 or so seronegative cohort members. A peripheral blood sample was collected from each donor, and TCR beta sequencing was performed on peripheral blood mononuclear cells. The Qiagen DNeasy Blood Extraction Kit was used to extract genomic DNA from the blood cell samples. For this clone: It has no known antigen specificity. No base-level quality is on record; no much larger clone is a single base apart.

The sample was PBMCs. The receptor was isolated from a girl aged 2-10 years in good health and CMV-seronegative.

The CDR3 in this case is CASSPTGVHEQYF. The DNA sequence is TGTGCCAGCAGCCCAACAGGCGTCCACGAGCAGTACTTC. This receptor chain uses TRBV5-4 and TRBJ2-7; perhaps TRBD1 is the D gene, with 5 bases matching. Deletion took 4 bases off V and 5 bases off J, with a span of 13 bases between the germline ends. The CDR3 has 13 amino acids, counting the end cysteine and phenylalanine. This entry keeps only the CDR3 DNA: 39 bases, framed from base 1. The germline V gene (reference sequence) specifies SGHNT as CDR1 and YYREEE as CDR2.